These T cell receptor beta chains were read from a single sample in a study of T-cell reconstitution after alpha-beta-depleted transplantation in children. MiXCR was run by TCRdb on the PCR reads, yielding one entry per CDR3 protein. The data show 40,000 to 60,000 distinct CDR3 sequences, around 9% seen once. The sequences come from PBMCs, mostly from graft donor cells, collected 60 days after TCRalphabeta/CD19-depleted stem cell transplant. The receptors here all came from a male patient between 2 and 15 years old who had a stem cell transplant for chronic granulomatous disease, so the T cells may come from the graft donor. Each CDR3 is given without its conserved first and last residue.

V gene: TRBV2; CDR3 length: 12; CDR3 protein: ASSEAPTNQPQH
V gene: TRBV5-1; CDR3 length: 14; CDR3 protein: ASSLDSHRTTYEQY
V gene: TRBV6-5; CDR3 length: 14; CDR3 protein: ASSLLFRDRATEQY
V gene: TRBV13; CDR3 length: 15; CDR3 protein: ASSSKPGGLGGTEAF
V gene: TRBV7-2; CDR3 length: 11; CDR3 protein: ASSRTRNTEAF
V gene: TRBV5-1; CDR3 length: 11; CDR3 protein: ASSRDYTGELF
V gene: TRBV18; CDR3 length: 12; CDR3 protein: ASSPRQGIYEQY
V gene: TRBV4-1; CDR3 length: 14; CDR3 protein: ASSQVGSRVDYEQY
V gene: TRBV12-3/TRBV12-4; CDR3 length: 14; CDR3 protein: ASSSRDIPNTGELF
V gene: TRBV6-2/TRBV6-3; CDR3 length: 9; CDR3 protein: ATGQLYGYT
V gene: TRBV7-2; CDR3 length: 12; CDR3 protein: ASSFFDRGGEQY
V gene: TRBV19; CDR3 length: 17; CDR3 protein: ASSTEGPLGGGPQETQY
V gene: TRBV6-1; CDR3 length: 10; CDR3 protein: AAGQGGTEAF
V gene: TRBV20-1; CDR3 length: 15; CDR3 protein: SAREDAGEGDWTEAF
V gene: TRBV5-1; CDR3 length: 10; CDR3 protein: ASSLLGETQY
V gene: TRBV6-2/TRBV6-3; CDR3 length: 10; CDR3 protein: ASSPVYNEQF
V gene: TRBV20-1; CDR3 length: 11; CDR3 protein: SARGQLDTEAF
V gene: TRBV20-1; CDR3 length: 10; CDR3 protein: SARYRATEAF
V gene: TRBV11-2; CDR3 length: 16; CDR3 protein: ASSQRLSSGASYNEQF
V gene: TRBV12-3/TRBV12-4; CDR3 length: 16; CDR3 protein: ASSFAGGVAGLQETQY
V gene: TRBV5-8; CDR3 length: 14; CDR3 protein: ASSLVGGPSYGEQY
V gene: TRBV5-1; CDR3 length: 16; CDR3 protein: ASSFHFTGTGLNTEAF
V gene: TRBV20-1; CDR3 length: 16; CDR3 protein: SAREVTSGNLVNNEQF
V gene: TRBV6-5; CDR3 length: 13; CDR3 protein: ASSSSGQGGHEQF
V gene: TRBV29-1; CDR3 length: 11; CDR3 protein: SVGTEISYEQY
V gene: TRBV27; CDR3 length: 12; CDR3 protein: ASSSYRAPNGYT
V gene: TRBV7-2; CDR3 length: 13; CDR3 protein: ASSLAGGPMWEQF
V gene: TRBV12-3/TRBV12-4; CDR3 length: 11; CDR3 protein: ASSFSREETQY